This is a list of T cell receptor beta chains from one sample in a study of CXCR3-negative and CXCR3-positive naive CD8 T cells. Following a re-call of the 5' RACE reads, TCRdb has one entry per CDR3 protein and lacks DNA. The sample totals roughly 60,000 distinct CDR3 sequences; its top ten clones hold roughly 0.8%. Material: naive CXCR3+ CD8+ T cells from blood. These receptors were collected from a human donor in good health. Some clones in this sample may be carry-over from other donors' samples. CDR3s include the opening cysteine and the closing phenylalanine or tryptophan. The order of the fields is V gene, J gene, CDR3 protein.

>TRBV4-3|TRBJ2-5
CASSQKVAGRQETQYF
>TRBV5-1|TRBJ2-3
CASSEETPDTQYF
>TRBV2|TRBJ2-1
CASSVGGGVGNEQFF
>TRBV12-3/TRBV12-4|TRBJ2-2
CASTISGHSHTGELFF
>TRBV7-9|TRBJ2-5
CASSSPDRVSQETQYF
>TRBV29-1|TRBJ2-3
CSVAGGTPSTDTQYF
>TRBV4-3|TRBJ2-3
CASSQDWGLGTDTQYF
>TRBV18|TRBJ1-1
CASSPPESNTEAFF
>TRBV7-2|TRBJ2-1
CASSATSGRHNEQFF
>TRBV9|TRBJ2-7
CASSPPSSYEQYF
>TRBV6-2/TRBV6-3|TRBJ2-7
CASSSKTGLTSYEQYF
>TRBV6-5|TRBJ2-7
CASSTGVGGPYEQYF
>TRBV7-9|TRBJ2-7
CASSPEGGAYEQYF
>TRBV7-9|TRBJ1-1
CATPGQGAEAFF
>TRBV10-3|TRBJ2-3
CAINNGLAGRTDTQYF
>TRBV3-1|TRBJ2-5
CASYQRGRPNQETQYF
>TRBV29-1|TRBJ2-7
CSVEDTSEQYF
>TRBV29-1|TRBJ2-7
CSVEVGGAPAGYYEQYF
>TRBV7-9|TRBJ2-7
CASSPRYGERPYEQYF
>TRBV29-1|TRBJ2-5
CSVPTAYQETQYF
>TRBV4-3|TRBJ2-7
CASSQAVTVISYEQYF
>TRBV29-1|TRBJ2-7
CSVSPGITYEQYF
>TRBV7-2|TRBJ2-5
CASSPVGGGPWGETQYF
>TRBV4-1|TRBJ2-7
CASSHGGDDEQYF
>TRBV29-1|TRBJ1-4
CSVETGGNEKLFF
>TRBV7-2|TRBJ2-1
CASMPGALNEQFF
>TRBV28|TRBJ2-7
CASSFRDGSYEQYF
>TRBV15|TRBJ2-1
CATSSRTGNEQFF
>TRBV12-3/TRBV12-4|TRBJ1-5
CASSLSPVSGQPQHF
>TRBV20-1|TRBJ1-1
CSAQPSTAEEAFF
>TRBV10-2|TRBJ2-7
CASSDFGGLGGDSYEQYF
>TRBV4-1|TRBJ1-1
CASSQAQMNTEAFF
>TRBV6-2/TRBV6-3|TRBJ2-1
CASSSGDEQFF
>TRBV9|TRBJ2-3
CASSADHSTDTQYF
>TRBV29-1|TRBJ2-1
CSVPGTLNEQFF
>TRBV7-8|TRBJ1-1
CASSLEGTGVSRRSTEAFF
>TRBV27|TRBJ1-5
CASSPGWHQPQHF
>TRBV7-9|TRBJ1-2
CASSLLGDENYGYTF
>TRBV18|TRBJ1-1
CASSPPKHGWGAGTEAFF
>TRBV13|TRBJ2-7
CASMYRGAYEQYF
>TRBV29-1|TRBJ1-1
CSVEGTGVLYTEAFF